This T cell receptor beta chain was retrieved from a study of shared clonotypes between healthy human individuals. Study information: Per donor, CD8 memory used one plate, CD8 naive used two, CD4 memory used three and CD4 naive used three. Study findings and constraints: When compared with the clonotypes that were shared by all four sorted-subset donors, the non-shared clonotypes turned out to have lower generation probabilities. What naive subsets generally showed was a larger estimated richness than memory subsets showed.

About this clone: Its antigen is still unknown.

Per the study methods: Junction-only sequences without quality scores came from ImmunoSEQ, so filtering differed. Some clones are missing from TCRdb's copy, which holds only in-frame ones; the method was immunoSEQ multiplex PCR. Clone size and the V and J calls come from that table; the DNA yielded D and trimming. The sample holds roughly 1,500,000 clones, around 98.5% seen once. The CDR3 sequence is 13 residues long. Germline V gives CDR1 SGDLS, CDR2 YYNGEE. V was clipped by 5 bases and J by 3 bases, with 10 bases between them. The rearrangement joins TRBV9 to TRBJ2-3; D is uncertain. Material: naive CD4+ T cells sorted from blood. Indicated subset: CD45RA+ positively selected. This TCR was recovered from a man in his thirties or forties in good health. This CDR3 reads CASRSIGTDTQYF. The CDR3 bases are TGTGCCAGCAGGAGTATTGGGACAGATACGCAGTATTTT.